A single T cell receptor beta chain is shown here with its context. Its antigen remains unidentified. The data derive from a study of cytomegalovirus exposure and HLA in healthy donors. Study conclusions and caveats: It is likely that the observed cluster of highly shared sequence variants was a sequencing artifact. Later analysis associated a missense DCLRE1C variant with TCR beta V- and J-gene trimming.

Trimming cost V 5 bases and J 2 bases, with 4 bases left between them. The germline V gene encodes CDR1 MNHEY and CDR2 SVGAGI. The CDR3 consists of 11 residues. The PCR ran on 60 Vbeta and 13 Jbeta primers. Assay used: immunoSEQ multiplex PCR; TCRdb lists only in-frame clones, some missing. The sample lists 100,000 to 150,000 clones; about four fifths were seen once. The V gene is TRBV6-5, the J gene TRBJ2-7; no reliable D call. The receptor comes from a man between 25 and 39 years old in good health and CMV-seronegative. The sequenced sample was PBMCs. The CDR3 nucleotides read TGTGCCAGCAGTGACACCTACGAGCAGTACTTC. Translated: CASSDTYEQYF.